These 2 T cell receptor beta chains came from one sample sequenced in a study of shared clonotypes between healthy human individuals. Clones were sequenced by immunoSEQ multiplex PCR, and TCRdb holds only the in-frame ones, with some missing. The table has around 2,000,000 clones, over 85% seen once. CD45RO-negative CD8 cells positively selected for CCR7 made up the naive population, which excluded terminally differentiated effector memory CD45RA+ cells. Sequencing was carried out using naive CD8+ T cells sorted from blood. These receptors all come from a man younger than 35 in good health.

The gene calls are TRBV5-5 and TRBJ2-3; D is perhaps TRBD2 (6 bases). Trimming took 2 bases from V and 1 from J, leaving 8 bases between them. Germline CDR1 reads SGHKS; CDR2 reads YYEKEE (reference sequence). The CDR3 has 14 residues. CDR3 nucleotide sequence: TGTGCCAGCAGCTTCACGGGGGGCACAGATACGCAGTATTTT. Translating gives CASSFTGGTDTQYF.

Regarding this clone: Given the absence of the conserved phenylalanine or tryptophan at the CDR3 end, a read error is likely. The chain carries TRBV6-5 and TRBJ1-1; D is perhaps TRBD1 (5 bases). This CDR3 is built from 11 residues. Trimming removed 5 bases from V and 7 bases from J, with 8 bases in between. Germline V lookup: CDR1 MNHEY, CDR2 SVGAGI. In DNA form, the CDR3 reads TGTGCCAGCAGTCTGGGACGTGAAGCTTTCCTT. Residues: CASSLGREAFL.